Listed below are T cell receptor beta chains from one sample, sequenced in a study of blood T cell repertoires in COVID-19. Some clones are missing from TCRdb's copy, which holds only in-frame ones; the method was immunoSEQ multiplex PCR. Of around 300,000 clones listed, almost 90% were seen once; the top ten hold about 1%. Sequenced material: peripheral blood. These receptors came from a woman aged 35 to 49 with COVID-19, enrolled during active disease. The CDR3 runs from the conserved cysteine through the conserved F or W. The order of the fields is J gene, V gene, D gene, CDR3 DNA, CDR3 protein. The D gene is left open where the match is weak.

>TRBJ2-5|TRBV7-9|TRBD2
TGTGCCAGCAGCCCAAAAATGGGGGTTCGGGAGGGCCCCGCGGAGACCCAGTACTTC
CASSPKMGVREGPAETQYF
>TRBJ2-4|TRBV11-2|-
TGTGCCAGCAGCCCGCTAACAGGGCCCAAAAACATTCAGTACTTC
CASSPLTGPKNIQYF
>TRBJ1-6|TRBV28|-
TGTGCCAGCAGTTCCCCGGAGGGCGGCTCCTATAATTCACCCCTCCACTTT
CASSSPEGGSYNSPLHF
>TRBJ1-4|TRBV19|-
TGTGCCAGTAGTATTGGCGGTAATGAAAAACTGTTTTTT
CASSIGGNEKLFF
>TRBJ2-7|TRBV11-2|-
TGTGCCAGCAGCCCTTCGACACACTCCTACGAGCAGTACTTC
CASSPSTHSYEQYF
>TRBJ2-2|TRBV6-5|TRBD2
TGTGCCAGCAAACTAGCGGACACCGGGGAGCTGTTTTTT
CASKLADTGELFF
>TRBJ2-7|TRBV7-2|TRBD1
TGTGCCAGCAGCCCTACAGGGGGCGCCCCCTCTGAGCAGTACTTC
CASSPTGGAPSEQYF
>TRBJ1-1|TRBV27|-
TGTGCCAGCAGTTTGGTACCTGAGGGCTCGAGAGCTTTCTTT
CASSLVPEGSRAFF
>TRBJ2-1|TRBV15|-
TGTGCCACCAGCAGAGTGTGGGGGGGCGATGGTAATGAGCAGTTCTTC
CATSRVWGGDGNEQFF
>TRBJ1-5|TRBV6-5|-
TGTGCCAGCAGATCCCTCGGGGGGCATCAGCCCCAGCATTTT
CASRSLGGHQPQHF
>TRBJ2-7|TRBV2|TRBD1
TGTGCCAGCAGTCCGGACAGGGGCGAGCAGTACTTC
CASSPDRGEQYF
>TRBJ1-6|TRBV5-4|TRBD1
TGTGCCAGCAGCCCGGACAGGGGAGGTAATTCACCCCTCCACTTT
CASSPDRGGNSPLHF